The subject of this entry is one T cell receptor beta chain. Its antigen is not yet known. Per-base qualities were not stored, and no clone one base away is much larger. Using the deep immunoSEQ assay, multiplex PCR amplified TCR CDR3 regions from genomic DNA. For each cell subset, the extracted genomic DNA was distributed evenly across all wells of several immunoSEQ 96-well plates, and each plate served as one replicate. For sorted subsets, each replicate PCR was loaded with roughly 190 ng genomic DNA, equivalent to 30,000 to 35,000 T cell genomes. Purified libraries were quantified with a Qubit 3.0 fluorometer, sized on a Bioanalyzer 2100, and re-quantified with the KAPA Library Quantification kit. Every immunoSEQ 96-well plate was sequenced on a dedicated single-read 150-cycle Illumina NextSeq 550 flow cell. The source study handled its data this way. Because the immunoSEQ output held only junctional sequences and lacked quality scores, the filtering could not match the filtering applied to full-length reads. Sequences were annotated with PyIR, a Python wrapper for IgBLAST v1.9, and V/J genes and CDR3 were assigned using IMGT germline references. Reads were removed for weak V/J assignments (E-value above 1e-6), missing CDR3, stop codons, out-of-frame junctions, or ambiguous translated residues. A V3J clonotype was defined by an identical inferred V gene, J gene, and CDR3 amino acid sequence. Percentage overlap between repertoires was computed as shared unique clonotypes divided by the size of the smaller repertoire. Repertoire richness was assessed with RTK rarefaction, the Chao1 estimator, and Recon v2.1 estimates of unobserved clonotypes. Generation probabilities for all TCRbeta clonotypes obtained by the gDNA method from four donors were computed using OLGA. TCRdb took over this immuneACCESS table, retaining in-frame rearrangements with V and J assigned. Such tables are incomplete; in checked studies, under half of the missing clones stem from an unresolved V gene, and the remainder is unexplained. V, J and clone size were drawn from that table, and D and trimming were deduced from the DNA. The sample table lists roughly 2 million clones, approximately 94% of them with a count of one. Approximately 1.2% of the sample is in the top ten clones.

At the junction V is shortened by 2 bases and J by 4 bases, with 11 bases in between. As encoded in the germline V gene, CDR1 is MNHNS while CDR2 is SASEGT. The CDR3, cysteine through phenylalanine, is 14 amino acids long. The only DNA kept is the CDR3, 42 bases in frame from the first base. This sample is drawn from a study of shared clonotypes between healthy human individuals (dated by TCRdb to the early 2020s). Concerning the study at large: Three men and a couple of women, aged 18 to 49 years, made up the cohort. To increase sequencing depth and limit assay-specific biases, TCR repertoire library preparation and sequencing were carried out by different laboratories using diverse techniques. Per donor, three plates each were used for CD4 naive and CD4 memory, two for CD8 naive, and one for CD8 memory. Each donor's leukapheresis produced roughly between roughly 0.85 and 9.5 billion PBMCs. To estimate repertoire size and how much clonotypes are shared between individuals, the study performed deep sequencing of blood TCR repertoires from 4 to 6 healthy adults. What the study reported, not specific to this receptor: Sampling was restricted to blood, and TCR repertoires in tissues likely differ from the TCR repertoires found in blood. Compared with non-shared clonotypes, clonotypes shared by all four sorted-subset donors had higher generation probabilities. Because the study included only a small number of donors, the genetic and exposure-history diversity represented was limited. Incomplete sequencing was indicated by rarefaction of sorted-subset datasets, despite the large sequencing depth. Larger estimated clonotype richness was generally found for naive subsets than for memory subsets. Sharing across several donors was observed for roughly 5% of naive CD4, under 4% of naive CD8, roughly 2.3% of memory CD4, and about 0.39% of memory CD8 clonotypes. Based on pairwise subsampling, the degree of clonotype sharing among donors was expected to be affected by sequencing depth.

CD8 naive samples consisted of CD45RO-negative cells that were positively selected for CCR7, yielding a CD45RA+CCR7+ population without TemRA cells. The donors were healthy, HIV-negative adults with no recently reported acute infections or vaccinations. Only Caucasian adults living in Nashville, Tennessee, USA were represented among the donors. Blood was collected by leukapheresis, and PBMCs were isolated by Ficoll-Histopaque density gradient centrifugation and then cryopreserved in liquid nitrogen vapor phase. Purity and quantity of every magnetically sorted T cell population were checked by analytical flow cytometry. From each sorted fraction, genomic DNA was isolated and quantified by UV absorbance on a Nanodrop 2000c.

The chain employs TRBV6-1 and TRBJ1-2, with the D gene uncertain. The receptor comes from a man in his late teens or twenties in good health. The sample was naive CD8+ T cells sorted from blood. Per the publication, the cell subset or site label means: CD45RA+CCR7+. The encoded CDR3 is CASSEQWTSYGYTF. DNA sequence: TGTGCCAGCAGTGAACAATGGACTTCCTATGGCTACACCTTC.